Below, 7 T cell receptor beta chains from the same sample are listed, as sequenced in a study of cytomegalovirus exposure and HLA in healthy donors. The PCR ran on 60 Vbeta and 13 Jbeta primers. The data were produced by immunoSEQ multiplex PCR, yet TCRdb's version contains in-frame clones alone and is incomplete. The data contain under 150,000 clones, around 80% of them seen just once; the ten biggest clones take up 2% to 3%. The sample was PBMCs. These receptors came from a man aged 50 or older in good health and CMV-seronegative.

The V call is TRBV5-1, the J call TRBJ1-3; 9 bases line up with TRBD1. Germline V CDR1 and CDR2: SGHRS, YFSETQ. The CDR3 covers 20 residues. J was trimmed by 0 bases and V by 2 bases; bases with no gene match: 15. The CDR3 DNA sequence: TGCGCCAGCAGCTTTACCCCGGGACAGGGTTCCCTCATCTCTGGAAACACCATATATTTT. This sequence encodes CASSFTPGQGSLISGNTIYF.

The chain joins TRBV5-1 to TRBJ1-2, with TRBD1 matching over 8 bases. The CDR3 loop spans 13 amino acids. Per germline, CDR1 SGHRS and CDR2 YFSETQ. V lost 3 bases, J lost 8 bases, and 6 bases stayed unmatched. The CDR3 nucleotides are TGCGCCAGCAGCTCCCAGGGGGCGCGGGGCTACACCTTC. It codes for CASSSQGARGYTF.

The chain employs TRBV27 and TRBJ2-5; weak D call: TRBD2 (6 bases). Germline V CDR1 and CDR2: MNHEY, SMNVEV (reference sequence). The CDR3 has 17 amino acids. V lost 2 bases and J lost 5, with 21 bases in between. The CDR3 DNA is TGTGCCAGCAGTTTAGGACCCGGGAGCCCGGGCGGGGAGACCCAGTACTTC. It translates to CASSLGPGSPGGETQYF.

The chain recombines TRBV19 with TRBJ2-7, with D possibly matching TRBD1 (6 bases). The CDR3 loop spans 15 amino acids. Trimming removed 0 bases from V and 3 bases from J, with 12 bases in between. Germline V lookup: CDR1 LNHDA, CDR2 SQIVND (reference sequence). DNA for the CDR3: TGTGCCAGTAGTATAGACAGGGGTTTGCGCTACGAGCAGTACTTC. Amino acids: CASSIDRGLRYEQYF.

This chain joins TRBV5-4 and TRBJ1-1; a weak D match, TRBD1 (5 bases). Trimming took off 2 bases at V and 5 bases at J, with 13 bases between the two ends. Germline V gene lookup returns CDR1 SGHNT and CDR2 YYREEE (reference sequence). The length of the CDR3 is 14 residues. The CDR3 region has the DNA TGTGCCAGCAGCTTCCAAGGGGCGCGTACTGAAGCTTTCTTT. Amino acids: CASSFQGARTEAFF.

This chain uses TRBV10-3 with TRBJ1-1; maybe TRBD1 (6 bases). V lost 0 bases and J lost 7, with 18 bases in between. The CDR3 consists of 16 residues. Germline V gene lookup returns CDR1 ENHRY and CDR2 SYGVKD. The CDR3 sequence is CAISESRGTLTFEAFF. CDR3 bases: TGTGCCATCAGTGAGTCGAGGGGGACCTTAACTTTTGAAGCTTTCTTT.

This chain uses TRBV4-1 with TRBJ1-3; D perhaps matches TRBD1 (6 bases). Germline CDR1 reads MGHRA; CDR2 reads YSYEKL. This CDR3 spans 14 amino acids. Between the trimmed V and J ends, which lost 4 bases and 2 bases, there was a span of 9 bases. As DNA, the CDR3 is TGCGCCAGCAGCCGGAACAGGGCTGGAAACACCATATATTTT. This codes for CASSRNRAGNTIYF.